This TCR beta chain comes out of a study of radiotherapy plus CTLA-4 blockade in lung cancer. Points from the study as a whole: It was early blood T cell clone dynamics, with interferon-beta, that reportedly best predicted response.

Sequencing was performed with immunoSEQ multiplex PCR; in TCRdb, only in-frame clones are kept and a portion is missing. This sample carries about 97,000 clones, roughly 74% of them seen once, and the ten largest clones take around 3%. Comments on this clone: What it recognizes is unknown.

The sequence derives from a human donor with non-small cell lung cancer who had a partial response to radiotherapy plus ipilimumab. Some clones in this sample may be carry-over from other donors' samples. Sequences were derived from peripheral blood, sampled from a patient treated with radiotherapy plus ipilimumab.

The CDR3: CASSSRQESNYGYTF. The CDR3 DNA sequence: TGTGCCAGCAGCTCCAGACAGGAGAGTAACTATGGCTACACCTTC. The V call is TRBV9, the J call TRBJ1-2; tentative D call: TRBD1 (6 bases). The CDR3 consists of 15 residues. V lost 4 bases to trimming and J lost 1 base, with 14 bases between them. The germline V gene encodes CDR1 SGDLS and CDR2 YYNGEE.